This record covers a single TCR beta chain. Its target is not known. The data stem from a study of T cells in Graves' hyperthyroidism and ophthalmopathy. Study results and caveats: Most thyroid clonotypes expanded above 0.001 appeared in blood too.

What was amplified from RNA transcripts were TCR beta CDR3 regions. HTBI primers were used for first-round RT-PCR of the TCR CDR3. TCRdb redid the calling of the multiplex PCR reads with MiXCR, one entry per CDR3 protein. Of hundreds of thousands of distinct CDR3 sequences in the sample, 14% to 15% were seen once. The sequenced material came from blood. The source of this sequence is a middle-aged woman with Graves' ophthalmopathy.

The CDR3 bases are TGTGCCAGCAGTTTATTATGGGGTTCAAGCAATCAGCCCCAGCATTTT. It translates to CASSLLWGSSNQPQHF. The J gene is TRBJ1-5, the V gene TRBV28; the D is unclear. This CDR3 spans 16 amino acids. V dropped 1 base and J dropped 1 base, with 11 bases sitting between them. CDR1 and CDR2 from the germline V gene are MDHEN and SYDVKM.